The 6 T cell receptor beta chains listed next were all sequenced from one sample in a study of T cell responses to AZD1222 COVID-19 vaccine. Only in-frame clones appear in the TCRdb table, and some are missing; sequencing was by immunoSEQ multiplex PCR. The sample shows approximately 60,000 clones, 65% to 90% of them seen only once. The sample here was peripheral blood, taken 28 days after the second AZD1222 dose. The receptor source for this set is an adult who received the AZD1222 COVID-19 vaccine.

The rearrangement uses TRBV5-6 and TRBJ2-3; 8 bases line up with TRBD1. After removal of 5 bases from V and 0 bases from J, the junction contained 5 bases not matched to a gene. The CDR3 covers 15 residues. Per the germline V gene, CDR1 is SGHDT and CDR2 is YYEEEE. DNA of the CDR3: TGTGCCAGCAGGAGGACAGGGACTAGCACAGATACGCAGTATTTT. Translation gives CASRRTGTSTDTQYF.

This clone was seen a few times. The CDR3 DNA sequence: TGTGCCAGCAGCTTGTTGGGGGCGAACACCGGGGAGCTGTTTTTT. Its protein is CASSLLGANTGELFF. The gene calls are TRBV5-6 and TRBJ2-2; either TRBD1 or TRBD2 may fit D (5 bases each). Trimming left V 1 base short and J 0 bases short, with 7 bases between. There are 15 residues in the CDR3. The germline gives CDR1 SGHDT, CDR2 YYEEEE.

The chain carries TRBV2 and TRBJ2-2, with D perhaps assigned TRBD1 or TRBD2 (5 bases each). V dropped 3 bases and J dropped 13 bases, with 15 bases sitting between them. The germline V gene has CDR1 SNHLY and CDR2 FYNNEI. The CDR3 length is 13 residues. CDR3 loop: CASSDGQGVALFF. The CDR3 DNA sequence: TGTGCCAGCAGTGACGGGCAGGGAGTTGCGCTGTTTTTT.

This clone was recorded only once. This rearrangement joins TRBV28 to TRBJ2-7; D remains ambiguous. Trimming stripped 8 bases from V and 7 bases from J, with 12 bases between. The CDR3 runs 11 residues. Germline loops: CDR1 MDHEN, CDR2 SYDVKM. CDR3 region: CASGPFREQYF. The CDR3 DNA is TGTGCCAGCGGACCCTTCCGGGAGCAGTACTTC.

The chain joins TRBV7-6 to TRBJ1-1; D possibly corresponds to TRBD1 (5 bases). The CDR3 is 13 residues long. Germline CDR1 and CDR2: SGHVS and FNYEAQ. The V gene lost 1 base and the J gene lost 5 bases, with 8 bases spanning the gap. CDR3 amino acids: CASSLGGETEAFF. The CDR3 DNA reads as TGTGCCAGCAGCTTAGGAGGGGAAACTGAAGCTTTCTTT.

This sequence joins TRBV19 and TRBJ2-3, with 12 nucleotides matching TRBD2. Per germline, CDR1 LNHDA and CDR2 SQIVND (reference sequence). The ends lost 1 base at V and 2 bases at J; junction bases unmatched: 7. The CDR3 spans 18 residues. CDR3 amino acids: CASSIVASGRGLTDTQYF. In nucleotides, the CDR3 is TGTGCCAGTAGTATAGTGGCTAGCGGGAGGGGCCTCACAGATACGCAGTATTTT.